This T cell receptor beta chain appears in the sequencing data of a study of CD8 T cells in Susac syndrome. The ends lost 7 bases at V and 14 bases at J; junction bases unmatched: 12. Germline loops: CDR1 MNHEY, CDR2 SVGEGT. The CDR3 has 13 amino acids. This clonotype was recorded only once. RNA totalling 0.5 to 1 ug underwent reverse transcription with random hexamers. Across 54 Vbeta and 13 Jbeta, TCR beta CDR3 was amplified with immunoSEQ multiplex PCR. In TCRdb, the immunoSEQ multiplex PCR reads were re-called with MiXCR into one record per CDR3 protein. The sample records 300,000 to 350,000 distinct CDR3 sequences, under 95% being singletons. TCR beta sequencing was performed on blood CD8+ and CD4+ T cells. Negative isolation yielded CD8+ and CD4+ T cells; FACS enriched TEMRA cells.

This clonotype was obtained from a human donor with multiple sclerosis. This chain uses TRBV6-2 or TRBV6-3 with TRBJ2-1, with 9 bases fitting TRBD2. Sequencing input: CD4+ T cells from PBMCs. CDR3 region: CASIKDVSGREFF. CDR3 DNA: TGTGCCAGCATCAAAGACGTTAGCGGGAGAGAGTTCTTC.